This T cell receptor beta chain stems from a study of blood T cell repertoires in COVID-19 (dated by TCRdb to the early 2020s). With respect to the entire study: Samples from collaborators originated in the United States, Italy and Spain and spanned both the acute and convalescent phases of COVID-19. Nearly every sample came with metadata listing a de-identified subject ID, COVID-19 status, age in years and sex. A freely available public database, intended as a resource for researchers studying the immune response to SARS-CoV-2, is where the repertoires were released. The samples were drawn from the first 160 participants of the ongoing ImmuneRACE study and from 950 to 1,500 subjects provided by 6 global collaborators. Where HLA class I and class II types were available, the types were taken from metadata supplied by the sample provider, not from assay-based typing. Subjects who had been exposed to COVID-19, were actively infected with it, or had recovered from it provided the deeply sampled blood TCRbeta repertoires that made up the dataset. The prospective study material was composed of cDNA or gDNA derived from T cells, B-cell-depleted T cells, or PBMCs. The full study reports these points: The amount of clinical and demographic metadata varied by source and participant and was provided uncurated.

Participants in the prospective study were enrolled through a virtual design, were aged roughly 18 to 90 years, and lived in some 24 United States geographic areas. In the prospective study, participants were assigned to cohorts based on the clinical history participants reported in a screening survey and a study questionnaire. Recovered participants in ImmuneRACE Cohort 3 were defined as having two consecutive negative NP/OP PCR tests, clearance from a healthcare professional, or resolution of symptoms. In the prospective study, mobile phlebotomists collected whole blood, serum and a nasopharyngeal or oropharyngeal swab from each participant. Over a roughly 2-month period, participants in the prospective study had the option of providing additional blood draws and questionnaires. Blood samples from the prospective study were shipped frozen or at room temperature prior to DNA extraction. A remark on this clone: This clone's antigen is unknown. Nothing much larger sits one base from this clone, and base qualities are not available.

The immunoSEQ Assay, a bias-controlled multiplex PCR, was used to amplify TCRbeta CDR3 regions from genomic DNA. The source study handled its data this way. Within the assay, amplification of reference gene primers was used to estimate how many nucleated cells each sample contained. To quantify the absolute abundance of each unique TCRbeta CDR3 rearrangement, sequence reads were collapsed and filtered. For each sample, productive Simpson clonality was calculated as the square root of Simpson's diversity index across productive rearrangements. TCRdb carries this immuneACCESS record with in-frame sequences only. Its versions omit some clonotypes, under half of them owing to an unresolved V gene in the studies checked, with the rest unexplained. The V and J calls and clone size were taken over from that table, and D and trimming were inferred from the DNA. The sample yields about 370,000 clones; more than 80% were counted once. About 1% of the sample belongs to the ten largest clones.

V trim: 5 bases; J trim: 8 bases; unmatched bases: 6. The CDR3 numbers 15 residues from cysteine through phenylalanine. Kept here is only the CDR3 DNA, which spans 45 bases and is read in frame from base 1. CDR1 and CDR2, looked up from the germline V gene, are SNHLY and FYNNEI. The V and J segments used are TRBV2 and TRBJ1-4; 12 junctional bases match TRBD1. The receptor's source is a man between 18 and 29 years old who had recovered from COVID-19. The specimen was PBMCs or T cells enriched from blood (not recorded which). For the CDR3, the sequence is CASSSGTGGGEKLFF. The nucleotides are TGTGCCAGCAGTTCGGGGACAGGGGGCGGGGAAAAACTGTTTTTT. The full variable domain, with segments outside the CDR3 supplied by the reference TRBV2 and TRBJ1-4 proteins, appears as EPEVTQTPSHQVTQMGQEVILRCVPISNHLYFYWYRQILGQKVEFLVSFYNNEISEKSEIFDDQFSVERPDGSNFTLKIRSTKLEDSAMYFCASSSGTGGGEKLFFGSGTQLSVL.